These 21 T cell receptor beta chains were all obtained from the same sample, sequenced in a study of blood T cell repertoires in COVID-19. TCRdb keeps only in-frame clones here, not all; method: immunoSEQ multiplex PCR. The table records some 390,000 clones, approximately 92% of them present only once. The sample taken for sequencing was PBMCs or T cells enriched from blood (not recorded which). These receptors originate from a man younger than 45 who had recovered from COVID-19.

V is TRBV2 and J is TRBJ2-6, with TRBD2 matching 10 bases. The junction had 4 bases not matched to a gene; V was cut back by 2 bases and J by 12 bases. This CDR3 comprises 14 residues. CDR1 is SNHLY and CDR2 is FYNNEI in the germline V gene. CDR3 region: CASSELAGGSVLTF. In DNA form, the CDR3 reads TGTGCCAGCAGTGAATTAGCGGGAGGATCCGTCCTGACTTTC.

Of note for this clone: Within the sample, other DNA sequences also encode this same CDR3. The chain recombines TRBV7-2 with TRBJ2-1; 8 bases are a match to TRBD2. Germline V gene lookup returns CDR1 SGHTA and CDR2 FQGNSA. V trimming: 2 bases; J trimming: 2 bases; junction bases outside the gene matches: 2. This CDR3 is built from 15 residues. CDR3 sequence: CASSLTSGTYNEQFF. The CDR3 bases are TGTGCCAGCAGCTTAACTAGCGGAACCTACAATGAGCAGTTCTTC.

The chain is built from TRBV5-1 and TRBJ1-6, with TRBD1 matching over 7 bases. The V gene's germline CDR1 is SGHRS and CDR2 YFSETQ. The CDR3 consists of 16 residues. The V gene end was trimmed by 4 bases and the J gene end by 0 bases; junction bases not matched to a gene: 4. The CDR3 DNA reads TGCGCCAGCAGCGTGACAGGGAGCTCCTATAATTCACCCCTCCACTTT. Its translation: CASSVTGSSYNSPLHF.

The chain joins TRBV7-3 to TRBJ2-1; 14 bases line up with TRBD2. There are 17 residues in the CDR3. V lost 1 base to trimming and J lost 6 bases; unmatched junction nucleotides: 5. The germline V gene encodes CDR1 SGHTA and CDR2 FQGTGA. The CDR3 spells CASSLRLAGGSGNEQFF. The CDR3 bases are TGTGCCAGCAGCTTAAGACTAGCGGGAGGGTCTGGCAATGAGCAGTTCTTC.

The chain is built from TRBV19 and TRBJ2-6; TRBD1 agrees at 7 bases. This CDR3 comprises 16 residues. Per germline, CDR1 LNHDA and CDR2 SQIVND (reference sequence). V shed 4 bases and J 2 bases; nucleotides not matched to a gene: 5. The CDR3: CASSNTGEPGANVLTF. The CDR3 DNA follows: TGTGCCAGTAGTAACACAGGGGAGCCTGGGGCCAACGTCCTGACTTTC.

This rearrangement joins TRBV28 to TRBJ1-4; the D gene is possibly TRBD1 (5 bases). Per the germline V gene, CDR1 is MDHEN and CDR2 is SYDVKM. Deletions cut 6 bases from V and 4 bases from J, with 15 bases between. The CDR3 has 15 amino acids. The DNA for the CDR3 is TGTGCCAGCAGGGCCCACGACAGAAGTAATGAAAAACTGTTTTTT. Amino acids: CASRAHDRSNEKLFF.

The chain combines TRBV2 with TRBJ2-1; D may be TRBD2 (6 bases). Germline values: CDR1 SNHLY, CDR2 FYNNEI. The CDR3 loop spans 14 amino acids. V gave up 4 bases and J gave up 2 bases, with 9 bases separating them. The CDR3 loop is CASSGGGAYNEQFF. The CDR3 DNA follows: TGTGCCAGCAGTGGTGGAGGGGCCTACAATGAGCAGTTCTTC.

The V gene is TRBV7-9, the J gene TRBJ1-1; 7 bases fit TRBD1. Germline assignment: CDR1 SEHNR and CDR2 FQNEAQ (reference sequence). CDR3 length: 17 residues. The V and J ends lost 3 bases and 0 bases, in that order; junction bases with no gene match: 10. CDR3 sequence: CASSFRQGVFMNTEAFF. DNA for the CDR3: TGTGCCAGCAGCTTTAGACAGGGAGTATTTATGAACACTGAAGCTTTCTTT.

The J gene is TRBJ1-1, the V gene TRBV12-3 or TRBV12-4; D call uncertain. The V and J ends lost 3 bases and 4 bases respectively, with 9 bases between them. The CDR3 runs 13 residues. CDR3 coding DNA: TGTGCCAGCAGTTTCGGGAGGGTCACTGAAGCTTTCTTT. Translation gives CASSFGRVTEAFF.

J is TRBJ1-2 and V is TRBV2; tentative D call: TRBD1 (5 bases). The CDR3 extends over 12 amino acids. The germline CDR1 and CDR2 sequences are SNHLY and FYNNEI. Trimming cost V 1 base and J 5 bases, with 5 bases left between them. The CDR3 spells CASSEEGYGYTF. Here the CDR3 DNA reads TGTGCCAGCAGTGAAGAGGGGTATGGCTACACCTTC.

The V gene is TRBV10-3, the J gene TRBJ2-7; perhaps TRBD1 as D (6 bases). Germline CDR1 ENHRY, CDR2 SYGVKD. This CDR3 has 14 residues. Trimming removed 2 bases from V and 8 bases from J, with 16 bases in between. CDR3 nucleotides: TGTGCCATCAGTGAGCCGGGACAAATTGGGCAGCAGTACTTC. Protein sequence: CAISEPGQIGQQYF.

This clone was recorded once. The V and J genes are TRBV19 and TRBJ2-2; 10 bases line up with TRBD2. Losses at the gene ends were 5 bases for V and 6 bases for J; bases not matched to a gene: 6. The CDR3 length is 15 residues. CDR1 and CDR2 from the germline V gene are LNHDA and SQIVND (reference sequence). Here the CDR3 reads CASSASGRAAGELFF. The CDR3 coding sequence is TGTGCCAGTAGTGCGAGCGGGAGGGCCGCCGGGGAGCTGTTTTTT.

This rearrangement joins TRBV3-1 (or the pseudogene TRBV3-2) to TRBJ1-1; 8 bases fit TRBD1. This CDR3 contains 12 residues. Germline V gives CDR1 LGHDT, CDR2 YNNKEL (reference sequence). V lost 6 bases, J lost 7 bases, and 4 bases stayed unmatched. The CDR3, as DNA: TGTGCCAGCAGTTTCGGACAGGGTGAAGCTTTCTTT. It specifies CASSFGQGEAFF.

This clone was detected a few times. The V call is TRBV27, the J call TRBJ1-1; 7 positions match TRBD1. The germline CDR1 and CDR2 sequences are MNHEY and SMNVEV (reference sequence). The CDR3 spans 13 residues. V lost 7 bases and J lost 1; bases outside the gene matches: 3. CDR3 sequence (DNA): TGTGCCAGCAATAGACAGGGGAACACTGAAGCTTTCTTT. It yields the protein CASNRQGNTEAFF.

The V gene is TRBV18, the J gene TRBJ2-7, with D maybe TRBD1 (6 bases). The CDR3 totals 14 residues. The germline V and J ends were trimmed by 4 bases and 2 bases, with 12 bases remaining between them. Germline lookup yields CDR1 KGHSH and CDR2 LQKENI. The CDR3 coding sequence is TGTGCCAGCTCACATGGACAGCTAGCCTACGAGCAGTACTTC. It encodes CASSHGQLAYEQYF.

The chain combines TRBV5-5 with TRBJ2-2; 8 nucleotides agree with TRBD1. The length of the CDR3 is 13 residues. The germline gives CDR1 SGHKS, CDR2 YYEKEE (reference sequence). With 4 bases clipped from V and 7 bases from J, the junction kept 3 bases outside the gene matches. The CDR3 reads CASSRQGIGELFF. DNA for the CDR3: TGTGCCAGCAGCCGACAGGGGATCGGGGAGCTGTTTTTT.

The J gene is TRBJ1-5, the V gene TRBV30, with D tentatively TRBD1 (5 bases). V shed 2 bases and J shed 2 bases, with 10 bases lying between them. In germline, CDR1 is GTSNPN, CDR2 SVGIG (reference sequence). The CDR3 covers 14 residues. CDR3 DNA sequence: TGTGCCTGGAGTTTGGCGGGGGGCAATCAGCCCCAGCATTTT. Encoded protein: CAWSLAGGNQPQHF.

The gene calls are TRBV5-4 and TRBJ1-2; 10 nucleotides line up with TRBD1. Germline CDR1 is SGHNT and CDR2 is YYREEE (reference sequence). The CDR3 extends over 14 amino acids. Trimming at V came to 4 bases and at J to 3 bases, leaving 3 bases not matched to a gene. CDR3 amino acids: CASSRTGGDYGYTF. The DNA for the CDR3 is TGTGCCAGCAGCCGGACAGGGGGGGACTATGGCTACACCTTC.

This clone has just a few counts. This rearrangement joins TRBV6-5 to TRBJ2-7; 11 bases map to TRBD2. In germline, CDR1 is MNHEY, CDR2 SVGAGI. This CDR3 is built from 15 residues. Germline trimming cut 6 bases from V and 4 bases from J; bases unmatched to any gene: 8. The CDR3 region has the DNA TGTGCCAGCAGCGCAATAGCGGGAGGGCGGTACGAGCAGTACTTC. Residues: CASSAIAGGRYEQYF.

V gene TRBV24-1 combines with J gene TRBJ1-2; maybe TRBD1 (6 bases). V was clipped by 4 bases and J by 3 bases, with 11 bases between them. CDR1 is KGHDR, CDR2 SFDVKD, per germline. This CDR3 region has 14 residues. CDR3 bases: TGTGCCACCAGTGACTCGACAGGTTACTATGGCTACACCTTC. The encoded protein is CATSDSTGYYGYTF.

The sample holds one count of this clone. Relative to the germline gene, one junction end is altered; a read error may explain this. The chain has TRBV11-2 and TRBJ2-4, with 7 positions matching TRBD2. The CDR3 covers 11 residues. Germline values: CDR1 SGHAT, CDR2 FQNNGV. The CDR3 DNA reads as TGTGCCAGCAGCCCGGGCGGGAGCTTGAACTTC. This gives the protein CASSPGGSLNF.